A single sample is the source of the 19 T cell receptor beta chains below, sequenced in a study of blood T cell repertoires in COVID-19. Profiled with immunoSEQ multiplex PCR; TCRdb holds only in-frame clones, not every one. The sample shows roughly 170,000 clones, 84% of them seen only once. The sequenced material came from peripheral blood. Source of these receptors: a human donor in a cohort sampled during active COVID-19.

The chain combines TRBV6-5 with TRBJ2-5; a possible D gene is TRBD1 (6 bases). Per germline, CDR1 MNHEY and CDR2 SVGAGI. V was pared by 7 bases and J by 1 base, with 16 bases between. The CDR3 contains 15 residues. CDR3 loop: CASTLARGTQETQYF. DNA of the CDR3: TGTGCCAGCACCCTAGCAAGGGGGACCCAAGAGACCCAGTACTTC.

The chain has TRBV11-2 and TRBJ1-2, with a tentative D call TRBD1 (6 bases). Trimming took 3 bases from V and 8 from J, leaving 25 bases between them. The germline V gene encodes CDR1 SGHAT and CDR2 FQNNGV. This CDR3 contains 17 residues. The CDR3: CASSFSAYPGEVLGYTF. CDR3 DNA sequence: TGTGCCAGCAGCTTTTCAGCATATCCAGGGGAAGTTTTGGGCTACACCTTC.

The chain combines TRBV30 with TRBJ2-7; 9 bases align to TRBD1. CDR3 length equals 16 residues. CDR1 and CDR2 (germline): GTSNPN, SVGIG (reference sequence). The trim removed 2 bases at V and 1 base at J, leaving 9 bases unmatched. In DNA form, the CDR3 reads TGTGCCTGGAGTCGCCGACAGGGGACAGGGTCCTACGAGCAGTACTTC. Translation: CAWSRRQGTGSYEQYF.

This chain joins TRBV7-8 and TRBJ2-7; TRBD2 is a possible D gene (5 bases). Trimming left V 5 bases short and J 1 base short, with 18 bases between. This CDR3 region has 16 residues. CDR1 SGHVS and CDR2 FQNEAQ come from the germline V gene. CDR3 bases: TGTGCCAGCAGCCCTTCGCGGGCCGGATCTTCCTACGAGCAGTACTTC. Translating it yields CASSPSRAGSSYEQYF.

V is TRBV12-3 or TRBV12-4 and J is TRBJ2-7; weak D call: TRBD1 (6 bases). Trimming shortened V by 5 bases and J by 4 bases, and 12 bases separated the two germline ends. The CDR3 covers 13 residues. The CDR3 DNA follows: TGTGCCAGCAGTCCCAGGGGTAAGTACGAGCAGTACTTC. Amino acid sequence: CASSPRGKYEQYF.

This clone was seen once. This chain connects TRBV6-5 to TRBJ2-1; tentatively, D is TRBD1 (6 bases). The germline V and J ends were trimmed by 10 bases and 4 bases, with 14 bases remaining between them. From germline, CDR1 is MNHEY and CDR2 SVGAGI. The CDR3 loop spans 13 amino acids. CDR3 nucleotides: TGTGCCACCTTTGGACAGAGTTACAATGAGCAGTTCTTC. It is translated as CATFGQSYNEQFF.

This chain joins TRBV3-1 (or the pseudogene TRBV3-2) and TRBJ1-6; the match to TRBD1 covers 7 bases. Trimming removed 1 base from V and 8 bases from J; junction bases left unmatched: 5. The CDR3 is made up of 15 amino acids. The germline V gene encodes CDR1 LGHDT and CDR2 YNNKEL (reference sequence). The CDR3 loop reads CASSQAGTVYSPLHF. The CDR3 coding sequence is TGTGCCAGCAGCCAAGCTGGGACAGTCTATTCACCCCTCCACTTT.

The genes are TRBV7-9 and TRBJ1-1, with 7 bases matching TRBD1. Germline values: CDR1 SEHNR, CDR2 FQNEAQ (reference sequence). This CDR3 spans 14 amino acids. J lost 2 bases, V lost 3 bases, and 3 bases had no gene match. In nucleotides, the CDR3 is TGTGCCAGCAGCTTGCAGGGGGAAAACACTGAAGCTTTCTTT. Its translation is CASSLQGENTEAFF.

The chain has TRBV7-3 and TRBJ2-3, with TRBD2 identical over 8 bases. V shed 5 bases and J 7 bases; nucleotides not matched to a gene: 11. This CDR3 region has 15 residues. CDR1 is SGHTA and CDR2 is FQGTGA in the germline V gene. The CDR3 sequence: CASSPLVGGANTQYF. In nucleotides, the CDR3 is TGTGCCAGCAGCCCCCTAGTCGGGGGGGCAAATACGCAGTATTTT.

In this sample, this clone turned up a few times. The genes are TRBV7-9 and TRBJ1-5; tentatively, D is TRBD1 (6 bases). The CDR3 extends over 13 amino acids. The germline V and J ends were trimmed by 5 bases and 4 bases, with 9 bases remaining between them. The germline CDR1 and CDR2 sequences are SEHNR and FQNEAQ (reference sequence). CDR3 in DNA: TGTGCCAGCAGCACCGACAGGAATCAGCCCCAGCATTTT. It encodes CASSTDRNQPQHF.

The V call is TRBV5-5, the J call TRBJ2-1; 7 bases are shared with TRBD1. CDR1 is SGHKS and CDR2 is YYEKEE in the germline V gene (reference sequence). This CDR3 has 14 residues. V lost 3 bases and J lost 3; bases outside the gene matches: 3. CDR3 amino acids: CASSSGTVYNEQFF. The CDR3 nucleotides read TGTGCCAGCAGCTCCGGGACAGTCTACAATGAGCAGTTCTTC.

V gene TRBV29-1 combines with J gene TRBJ1-2; a weak D match, TRBD1 (6 bases). Deletions cut 3 bases from V and 0 bases from J, with 20 bases between. Per germline, CDR1 SQVTM and CDR2 ANQGSEA. The CDR3 runs to 17 residues. The CDR3 DNA sequence: TGCAGCGTTGATAGGTGGACAGAGGGACCCTCTAACTATGGCTACACCTTC. This codes for CSVDRWTEGPSNYGYTF.

This sequence joins TRBV2 and TRBJ2-3, with D possibly matching TRBD1 (5 bases). The V end lost 6 bases, the J end lost 2 bases, and 12 bases lay between the germline ends. The germline gives CDR1 SNHLY, CDR2 FYNNEI. The length of the CDR3 is 14 residues. DNA for the CDR3: TGTGCCAGCAGACCGGACATATCCACAGATACGCAGTATTTT. Encoded protein: CASRPDISTDTQYF. The full variable domain, with the rest looked up from reference TRBV2 and TRBJ2-3, is EPEVTQTPSHQVTQMGQEVILRCVPISNHLYFYWYRQILGQKVEFLVSFYNNEISEKSEIFDDQFSVERPDGSNFTLKIRSTKLEDSAMYFCASRPDISTDTQYFGPGTRLTVL.

This chain connects TRBV29-1 to TRBJ2-5; 12 bases align to TRBD1. J gave up 0 bases and V 0 bases, and 20 bases lay outside the gene matches. The CDR3 extends over 22 amino acids. The germline gives CDR1 SQVTM, CDR2 ANQGSEA. CDR3 sequence reads: CSVEDRIKDGTGGDGYQETQYF. The DNA for the CDR3 is TGCAGCGTTGAAGACCGAATAAAAGATGGGACAGGGGGCGACGGGTACCAAGAGACCCAGTACTTC.

This clone was found a few times. V usage is TRBV19 and J usage is TRBJ1-2, with 7 bases fitting TRBD1. The junction had 7 bases not matched to a gene; V was cut back by 5 bases and J by 1 base. The V gene's germline CDR1 is LNHDA and CDR2 SQIVND (reference sequence). This CDR3 has 15 amino acids. CDR3 amino acids: CASSPGTADNYGYTF. CDR3 DNA sequence: TGTGCCAGTAGTCCCGGGACAGCTGATAACTATGGCTACACCTTC.

The V call is TRBV27, the J call TRBJ2-7; TRBD1 aligns across 11 bases. Per the germline V gene, CDR1 is MNHEY and CDR2 is SMNVEV (reference sequence). The CDR3 has 15 amino acids. V was pared by 3 bases and J by 6 bases, with 7 bases of the junction left unmatched. The CDR3 region has the DNA TGTGCCAGCAGTTTCTCTGGACAGGGGGCCGGCGAGCAGTACTTC. This sequence encodes CASSFSGQGAGEQYF.

The rearrangement joins TRBV15 to TRBJ1-5; the D is unclear. V was cut by 3 bases and J by 6 bases, with 12 bases left in between. CDR1 LNHNV and CDR2 YYDKDF come from the germline V gene (reference sequence). CDR3 length equals 14 residues. The CDR3 DNA reads as TGTGCCACCAGCAGCCCAGGTCAGGTTCAGCCCCAGCATTTT. Protein: CATSSPGQVQPQHF. Full variable domain (rest looked up from reference TRBV15 and TRBJ1-5): DAMVIQNPRYQVTQFGKPVTLSCSQTLNHNVMYWYQQKSSQAPKLLFHYYDKDFNNEADTPDNFQSRRPNTSFCFLDIRSPGLGDTAMYLCATSSPGQVQPQHFGDGTRLSIL.

V and J are TRBV20-1 and TRBJ2-1, with TRBD2 as a possible D gene (6 bases). CDR1 DFQATT and CDR2 SNEGSKA come from the germline V gene (reference sequence). The CDR3 has 11 amino acids. With 4 bases removed from V and 11 bases from J, the gap between germline ends came to 12 bases. The CDR3 DNA reads TGCAGTGCTAACCCGGACTACCAGCAGTTCTTC. Translating it yields CSANPDYQQFF.

This clone has only one observation. This chain joins TRBV4-2 and TRBJ2-7, with D tentatively TRBD2 (7 bases). Trimming took 0 bases from V and 0 from J, leaving 15 bases between them. Germline CDR1 and CDR2: LGHNA and YNFKEQ. The CDR3 totals 17 residues. The CDR3 DNA is TGTGCCAGCAGCCAAGATTGGGGGGGGCCCCTCTCCTACGAGCAGTACTTC. Protein: CASSQDWGGPLSYEQYF.